This TCR beta chain originates from a study of blood T cells in healthy people across ages (dated by TCRdb to 2014 to 2015). Turning to the overall study: In model experiments, template switching captured roughly one uniquely barcoded TCR beta cDNA molecule for every two T cells. Using the same blood draw, the study looked at two additional independent replicas of 1 million unique cDNA reads for two donors, one aged 18 to 30 and the other aged 80 or older. The study measured age-related changes in TCR beta repertoire diversity using deep sequencing normalized with unique cDNA molecular identifiers. Donors were grouped into four age groups: young (average approximately 15 years), middle-aged (over 35), aged (approximately 67) and long-lived (about 90). To avoid experimental bias, donors of different ages were distributed randomly across sequencing lanes.

Remarks on this clonotype: Its antigen is not yet known. Base-call qualities are not available, and no considerably larger clone is one nucleotide away.

The germline V gene (reference sequence) supplies CDR1 LGHDT and CDR2 YNNKEL. Inclusive of the bounding cysteine and phenylalanine, the CDR3 is 13 residues long. Kept here is only the CDR3 DNA, which spans 39 bases and is read in frame from base 1. Relative to germline, V is 0 bases shorter and J is 8 bases shorter, with 10 bases between their ends. Beyond this particular receptor, the publication reports: A strong correlation was found between observed TCR beta diversity and the percentage of naive T cells measured by flow cytometry. Since profiling was done on bulk unsorted PBMCs, naive and antigen-experienced compartments could not be conclusively compared. Observed TCR beta diversity per million T cells fell roughly linearly with age, and a significant reduction was already apparent by age around 36. Estimates of total diversity based on one million sequenced T cells were regarded as lower bounds and as underestimates. Compared with the aged group, the long-lived group had more naive CD4+ T cells, fewer expanded clones and increased TCR diversity, suggesting age selection. Because the CMV infection status of the donors was unknown, age-related changes in expanded clonotypes may potentially have been confounded.

The approximately 40 donors, aged about 6 to 100 years, were systemically healthy Caucasian individuals from Russia. Each donor gave around 9 milliliters of peripheral blood, collected into EDTA-treated Vacutainer tubes. Ficoll-Paque density-gradient centrifugation was used to isolate PBMCs, with at least 6.5 million per sample. Total RNA, at least 6 micrograms per sample, was extracted from PBMCs with Trizol reagent. For every donor, flow cytometry on a PBMC aliquot measured the percentage of naive CD45RAhigh/CD27high T cells. The receptor library was made with 5' RACE. The sample was run on an Illumina HiSeq 2500. A second PCR of about 6 to 12 cycles was run with a J-beta primer mix and a sample-barcoded 5' primer. Each TCR beta cDNA molecule received a unique molecular identifier from a template-switch 5' adaptor carrying 12 random nucleotides. Each sample yielded at least 3 million CDR3-containing paired-end reads. First-strand cDNA synthesis was performed from all RNA using the Mint cDNA synthesis kit, with priming by a TRBC-specific oligonucleotide. All cDNA was treated with uracil-DNA glycosylase and then went through a first 18-cycle PCR with the universal primers M1SS and BC2_uni_R. As for how the authors treated the data: For normalization, 1 million high-quality reads were randomly selected from each sample, with every read carrying a distinct molecular identifier. Instead of being binned into consensus sequences, reads that shared molecular identifiers were thrown out. MiTCR, with a Q25 quality threshold and the strictest error-elimination algorithm, was used for CDR3 identification, clonotype clustering and error correction. A nonparametric unseen species model with Euler transformation was used to estimate a lower bound on total TCR beta diversity. TCRdb took the public reads, trimmed them with fastp at Q25, ran MiXCR for clone calling and kept in-frame beta chains. Rows with a matching CDR3 protein are joined into one entry that keeps the most common DNA and genes. TCRdb's processing, not the authors', yielded these V and J calls. Here the sample has 540,000 or so distinct CDR3 sequences; 27% occur a single time. Around 20% of the sample lies in the top ten.

Sequencing was performed on blood. This chain is built from TRBV3-1 and TRBJ1-2, with the identity of the D gene unclear. The sequence was obtained from a woman aged 70-85 years in good health. The nucleotide sequence is given as TGTGCCAGCAGCCAAGATAGTCAGATGGGCTACACCTTC. Its translation reads: CASSQDSQMGYTF. The entire variable domain, with the stretches around the CDR3 drawn from the reference TRBV3-1 and TRBJ1-2 proteins, is DTAVSQTPKYLVTQMGNDKSIKCEQNLGHDTMYWYKQDSKKFLKIMFSYNNKELIINETVPNRFSPKSPDKAHLNLHINSLELGDSAVYFCASSQDSQMGYTFGSGTRLTVV.